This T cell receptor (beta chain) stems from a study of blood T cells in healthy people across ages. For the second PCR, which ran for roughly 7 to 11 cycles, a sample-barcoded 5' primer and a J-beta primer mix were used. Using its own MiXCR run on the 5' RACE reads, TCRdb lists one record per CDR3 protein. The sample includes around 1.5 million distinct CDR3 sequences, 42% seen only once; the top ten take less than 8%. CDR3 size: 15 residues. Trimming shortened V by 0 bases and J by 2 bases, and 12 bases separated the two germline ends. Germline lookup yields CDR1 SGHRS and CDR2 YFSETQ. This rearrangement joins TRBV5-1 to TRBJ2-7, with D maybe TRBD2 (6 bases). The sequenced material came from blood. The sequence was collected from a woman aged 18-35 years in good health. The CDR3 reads CASSLVVGGPYEQYF. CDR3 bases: TGCGCCAGCAGCTTGGTGGTGGGAGGCCCCTACGAGCAGTACTTC.